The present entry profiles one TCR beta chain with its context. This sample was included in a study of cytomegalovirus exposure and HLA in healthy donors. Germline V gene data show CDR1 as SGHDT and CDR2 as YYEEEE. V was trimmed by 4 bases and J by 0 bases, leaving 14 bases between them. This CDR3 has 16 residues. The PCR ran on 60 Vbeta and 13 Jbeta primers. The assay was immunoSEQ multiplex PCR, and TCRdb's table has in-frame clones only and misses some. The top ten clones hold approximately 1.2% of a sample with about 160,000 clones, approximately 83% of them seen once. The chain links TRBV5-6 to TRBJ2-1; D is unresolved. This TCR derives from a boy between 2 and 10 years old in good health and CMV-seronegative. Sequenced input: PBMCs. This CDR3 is CASSTSRWSSYNEQFF. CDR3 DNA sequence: TGTGCCAGCAGCACCAGTCGGTGGAGCTCCTACAATGAGCAGTTCTTC.